This record covers a single T cell receptor beta chain. What it recognizes is unknown. This record comes from a study of blood T cells in healthy people across ages. Study-level results: Donors of long life had a larger count of naive CD4+ cells and greater diversity than aged donors.

Together with a sample-barcoded 5' primer, a J-beta primer mix was included in a second PCR lasting about 7 to 11 cycles. Samples each returned at least 2.5 million CDR3-containing paired-end reads. Via MiXCR, TCRdb re-called the 5' RACE reads, giving one row per CDR3 protein. The sample yields about 670,000 distinct CDR3 sequences, roughly half seen once. Germline CDR1 reads DFQATT; CDR2 reads SNEGSKA (reference sequence). This CDR3 spans 14 amino acids. V lost 5 bases to trimming and J lost 0 bases, with 12 bases between them. Every sample gave at least 5 micrograms of total RNA when it was extracted.

This clonotype was sampled from a woman over 75 in good health. Sequencing input: blood. The rearrangement uses TRBV20-1 and TRBJ2-3, with D perhaps being TRBD1 or TRBD2 (5 bases each). The CDR3 sequence: CSAFAEGSTDTQYF. CDR3 DNA sequence: TGCAGTGCTTTCGCTGAGGGGAGCACAGATACGCAGTATTTT.